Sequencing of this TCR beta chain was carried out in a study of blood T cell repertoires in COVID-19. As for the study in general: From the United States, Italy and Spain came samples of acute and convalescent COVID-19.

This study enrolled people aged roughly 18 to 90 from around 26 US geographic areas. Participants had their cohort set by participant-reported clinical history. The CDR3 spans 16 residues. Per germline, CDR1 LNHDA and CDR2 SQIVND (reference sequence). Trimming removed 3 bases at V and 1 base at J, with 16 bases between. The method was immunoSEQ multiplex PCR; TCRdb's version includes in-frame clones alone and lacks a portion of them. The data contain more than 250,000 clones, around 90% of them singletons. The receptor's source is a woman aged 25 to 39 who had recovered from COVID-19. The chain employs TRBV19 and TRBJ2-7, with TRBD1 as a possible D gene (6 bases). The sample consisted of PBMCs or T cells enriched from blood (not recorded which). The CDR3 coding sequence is TGTGCCAGTAGTATCTCAGGGGCCATCGGTTCCTACGAGCAGTACTTC. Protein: CASSISGAIGSYEQYF.